Below, 11 T cell receptor beta chains from the same sample are listed, as sequenced in a study of blood T cells in healthy people across ages. The authors ran a second PCR of roughly 6 to 12 cycles using a sample-barcoded 5' primer and a J-beta primer mix. TCRdb recomputed calls from the 5' RACE reads with MiXCR, one row per CDR3 protein. The sample records about 1.4 million distinct CDR3 sequences, approximately 63% being singletons. The specimen sequenced was blood. Source of these receptors: a young man in good health.

This chain links TRBV20-1 with TRBJ1-2; no reliable D call. CDR3 length: 14 amino acids. The V gene's germline CDR1 is DFQATT and CDR2 SNEGSKA (reference sequence). V lost 5 bases and J lost 4, with 17 bases in between. The CDR3 region has the DNA TGCAGTGCTTGGAACGCCGGGGAAGGCTATGGCTACACCTTC. Translated: CSAWNAGEGYGYTF.

This clonotype was seen only a few times. A read error may account for a junction end that differs from germline. The V gene is TRBV7-2, the J gene TRBJ2-7; D may be TRBD1 or TRBD2 (5 bases each). The better agreement between TRBJ2-5 and the DNA end casts doubt on the J call. Germline CDR1 and CDR2: SGHTA and FQGNSA. CDR3 length equals 14 residues. The chain's CDR3 is CASSLEGRAETQYF. The DNA of the CDR3 is TGTGCAAGCAGCTTAGAGGGCAGGGCCGAGACCCAGTACTTC.

The V and J genes are TRBV20-1 and TRBJ2-1; TRBD2 aligns across 12 bases. This CDR3 has 18 amino acids. V was pared by 5 bases and J by 4 bases, with 15 bases of the junction left unmatched. From germline, CDR1 is DFQATT and CDR2 SNEGSKA (reference sequence). The CDR3 region has the DNA TGCAGTGCTTGGGGCACTCCGGGACTAGCGGGTACTTACAATGAGCAGTTCTTC. Its protein product is CSAWGTPGLAGTYNEQFF.

CDR3 residues: CASSPQSAGANVLTF. The CDR3 coding sequence is TGTGCCAGCAGCCCACAATCTGCTGGGGCCAACGTCCTGACTTTC. J is TRBJ2-6 and V is TRBV6-6; D is undetermined. This CDR3 contains 15 residues. V was clipped by 6 bases and J by 2 bases, with 11 bases between them. Germline V gene lookup returns CDR1 MNHNY and CDR2 SVGAGI (reference sequence).

The chain has TRBV20-1 and TRBJ2-7, with unresolved D. The germline V gene has CDR1 DFQATT and CDR2 SNEGSKA (reference sequence). This CDR3 region has 16 residues. The germline V and J ends were trimmed by 0 bases and 3 bases, with 18 bases remaining between them. In DNA form, the CDR3 reads TGCAGTGCTAGAGATTCAGGTGGAGCGCCTGGCTACGAGCAGTACTTC. Translated: CSARDSGGAPGYEQYF.

V is TRBV30 and J is TRBJ2-5; 8 bases are a match to TRBD1. The CDR3 is 15 residues long. Losses at the gene ends were 3 bases for V and 3 bases for J; bases not matched to a gene: 9. Germline CDR1 is GTSNPN and CDR2 is SVGIG (reference sequence). CDR3 region: CAWSAPGGRKETQYF. The CDR3 nucleotides read TGTGCCTGGAGCGCACCAGGGGGCCGGAAAGAGACCCAGTACTTC.

The chain recombines TRBV20-1 with TRBJ1-1; tentative D call: TRBD1 (5 bases). V was clipped by 4 bases and J by 2 bases, with 14 bases between them. Germline assignment: CDR1 DFQATT and CDR2 SNEGSKA (reference sequence). The CDR3 has 14 amino acids. The CDR3 reads CSAMGGGSNTEAFF. The CDR3 DNA reads TGCAGTGCTATGGGGGGAGGGTCTAACACTGAAGCTTTCTTT.

The chain employs TRBV29-1 and TRBJ1-1, with a possible D match to TRBD1 (5 bases). The CDR3 has 12 residues. V lost 6 bases, J lost 3 bases, and 11 bases lay in between. Per the germline V gene, CDR1 is SQVTM and CDR2 is ANQGSEA. CDR3 sequence (DNA): TGCAGCGTAGCCCGGGGGGACACTGAAGCTTTCTTT. Translating gives CSVARGDTEAFF.

The chain joins TRBV6-2 or TRBV6-3 to TRBJ2-7, with D possibly matching TRBD2 (6 bases). The V end was cut by 5 bases, the J end by 5 bases, with 16 bases between. Germline V lookup: CDR1 MNHEY, CDR2 SVGEGT. CDR3 length: 14 amino acids. The CDR3 spells CASSGDWRGDEQYF. The CDR3 nucleotides read TGTGCCAGCAGTGGGGACTGGCGTGGGGACGAGCAGTACTTC.

There are a few counts of this clonotype. V gene TRBV4-3 combines with J gene TRBJ1-2; D may be TRBD1 (5 bases). This CDR3 has 15 residues. Germline V gives CDR1 LGHNA, CDR2 YSLEER. V was pared by 4 bases and J by 8 bases, with 20 bases between. The CDR3 nucleotides read TGCGCCAGCAGCCGAGAAAGGGGCCTTGCCGAGGGCTACACCTTC. Translated, it gives CASSRERGLAEGYTF.

The chain carries TRBV20-1 and TRBJ2-3, with a tentative D call TRBD1 (5 bases). Trimming shortened V by 3 bases and J by 2 bases, and 6 bases separated the two germline ends. The germline V gene has CDR1 DFQATT and CDR2 SNEGSKA (reference sequence). The CDR3 is 12 amino acids. The CDR3 reads CSARDITDTQYF. The CDR3 bases are TGCAGTGCTAGGGACATCACAGATACGCAGTATTTT.